The 24 T cell receptor beta chains reported below all come from one sample, sequenced in a study of preoperative IRX-2 immunotherapy in early breast cancer. Treatment: preoperative locoregional IRX-2 cytokine immunotherapy. The table came from immunoSEQ multiplex PCR; TCRdb's copy has only in-frame clones and leaves some out. Among 30,000 or so clones, 90% were seen once, and the ten largest hold 9.8%. Sample acquisition took place from a patient treated with IRX-2 immunotherapy. These receptors were obtained from a human donor with breast cancer.

This chain connects TRBV2 to TRBJ2-1; D call uncertain. V gave up 5 bases and J gave up 7 bases, with 6 bases separating them. Germline values: CDR1 SNHLY, CDR2 FYNNEI. The CDR3 loop spans 11 amino acids. The CDR3 protein is CASSTVNEQFF. CDR3 bases: TGTGCCAGCAGTACTGTAAATGAGCAGTTCTTC. Together with reference TRBV2 and TRBJ2-1, the CDR3 gives the full variable domain: EPEVTQTPSHQVTQMGQEVILRCVPISNHLYFYWYRQILGQKVEFLVSFYNNEISEKSEIFDDQFSVERPDGSNFTLKIRSTKLEDSAMYFCASSTVNEQFFGPGTRLTVL.

In its sample, this clone was seen once. This chain connects TRBV7-2 to TRBJ2-3, with 7 bases lining up with TRBD1. V dropped 8 bases and J dropped 1; count of bases not matched to a gene: 9. Germline values: CDR1 SGHTA, CDR2 FQGNSA. This CDR3 is 15 amino acids long. The CDR3 coding sequence is TGTGCCAGCGGCGTTTTTGGACAGGGCACAGATACGCAGTATTTT. Translation gives CASGVFGQGTDTQYF.

V usage is TRBV5-4 and J usage is TRBJ2-5; 7 bases align to TRBD2. The germline CDR1 and CDR2 sequences are SGHNT and YYREEE (reference sequence). The CDR3 runs 15 residues. J gave up 5 bases and V 3 bases, and 10 bases lay outside the gene matches. The DNA of the CDR3 is TGTGCCAGCAGCTCGCTTGTGGGCGGGAGTGAGACCCAGTACTTC. Its protein product is CASSSLVGGSETQYF.

V and J are TRBV2 and TRBJ2-6, with TRBD1 identical over 8 bases. The length of the CDR3 is 16 residues. Germline-derived CDR1 and CDR2 are SNHLY and FYNNEI. Trimming cost V 7 bases and J 0 bases; bases outside gene matches: 5. DNA for the CDR3: TGTGCCAGCACTGGACAGGGCCTCTCTGGGGCCAACGTCCTGACTTTC. Translation gives CASTGQGLSGANVLTF.

The chain combines TRBV6-5 with TRBJ2-5, with 14 bases identical to TRBD2. This CDR3 has 14 amino acids. In germline, CDR1 is MNHEY, CDR2 SVGAGI. V dropped 6 bases and J dropped 5; count of bases not matched to a gene: 2. The CDR3 protein is CASRRLAGGETQYF. CDR3 DNA sequence: TGTGCCAGCAGAAGACTAGCGGGAGGGGAGACCCAGTACTTC.

J is TRBJ1-5 and V is TRBV2; 8 bases are shared with TRBD1. Germline V gives CDR1 SNHLY, CDR2 FYNNEI. After removal of 1 base from V and 6 bases from J, the junction contained 5 bases not matched to a gene. This CDR3 is built from 15 residues. CDR3 residues: CASSEEGQGGQPQHF. DNA for the CDR3: TGTGCCAGCAGTGAAGAAGGACAGGGAGGTCAGCCCCAGCATTTT.

This rearrangement joins TRBV29-1 to TRBJ1-2, with D tentatively TRBD1 (5 bases). CDR3 size: 11 residues. CDR1 and CDR2 from the germline V gene are SQVTM and ANQGSEA. Trimming stripped 7 bases from V and 5 bases from J, with 11 bases between. The CDR3 is CSARDPYGYTF. CDR3 DNA sequence: TGCAGCGCCCGGGACCCTTATGGCTACACCTTC.

The rearrangement uses TRBV7-2 and TRBJ2-7; D uncertain. The length of the CDR3 is 13 residues. The V end lost 5 bases, the J end lost 3 bases, and 11 bases lay between the germline ends. The germline V gene encodes CDR1 SGHTA and CDR2 FQGNSA. The CDR3 DNA sequence: TGTGCCAGCAGCCCCCCCCGGGTCTACGAGCAGTACTTC. Translating it yields CASSPPRVYEQYF. The whole variable domain, remainder taken from reference TRBV7-2 and TRBJ2-7, is GAGVSQSPSNKVTEKGKDVELRCDPISGHTALYWYRQSLGQGLEFLIYFQGNSAPDKSGLPSDRFSAERTGGSVSTLTIQRTQQEDSAVYLCASSPPRVYEQYFGPGTRLTVT.

The chain joins TRBV6-6 to TRBJ2-7; 9 bases match TRBD2. The CDR3 is 15 residues long. With 8 bases clipped from V and 8 bases from J, the junction kept 16 bases outside the gene matches. Germline CDR1 is MNHNY and CDR2 is SVGAGI (reference sequence). The CDR3 bases are TGTGCCAGCTCCTCTAGCGGGACCGCCGGGGAGAAGCAGTACTTC. Amino acids: CASSSSGTAGEKQYF.

The chain carries TRBV7-2 and TRBJ2-3; maybe TRBD2 (6 bases). The V end was cut by 3 bases, the J end by 2 bases, with 12 bases between. Germline V gene lookup returns CDR1 SGHTA and CDR2 FQGNSA. This CDR3 has 15 amino acids. The CDR3 DNA reads as TGTGCCAGCAGCTTTGTAGCGGCTCCCACAGATACGCAGTATTTT. Its translation: CASSFVAAPTDTQYF.

V is TRBV2 and J is TRBJ2-7; D not resolved. Trimming pared 5 bases from V and 3 bases from J, leaving 5 bases between. There are 11 residues in the CDR3. The germline CDR1 and CDR2 sequences are SNHLY and FYNNEI. The CDR3 DNA follows: TGTGCCAGCAGTAGTATCTACGAGCAGTACTTC. Its protein is CASSSIYEQYF.

The chain links TRBV13 to TRBJ1-2, with 9 bases identical to TRBD1. The CDR3 length is 15 residues. V was pared by 7 bases and J by 4 bases, with 10 bases of the junction left unmatched. CDR1 PRHDT and CDR2 FYEKMQ come from the germline V gene (reference sequence). CDR3 loop: CASTTSGTGSYGYTF. The CDR3 nucleotides read TGTGCCAGCACTACATCCGGGACAGGGAGCTATGGCTACACCTTC.

V and J are TRBV1 and TRBJ2-7; the table's D gene call, TRBD2, was not cross checked with the DNA. TRBV1 has pseudogene status. This CDR3 is 16 amino acids long. As DNA, the CDR3 is TGCACCAGCAGCCAAGGGCGGGGGACGGGGTCCTACGAGCAGTACTTC. It translates to CTSSQGRGTGSYEQYF.

The V gene is TRBV11-3, the J gene TRBJ1-1; possibly TRBD1 for D (5 bases). Germline V gene sequence: CDR1 SGHNT, CDR2 YENEEA. V lost 0 bases and J 9 bases, leaving 11 bases between the germline ends. This CDR3 has 13 amino acids. The CDR3 DNA sequence: TGTGCCAGCAGCTTAGAAGTTCGGGGGAAAGCTTTCTTT. It is translated as CASSLEVRGKAFF.

The CDR3 spells CASSPRDSLREQFF. The CDR3, as DNA: TGTGCCAGCAGCCCCCGGGACAGTCTAAGGGAGCAGTTCTTC. The rearrangement uses TRBV7-2 and TRBJ2-1; TRBD1 matches 7 bases. V lost 5 bases, J lost 10 bases, and 11 bases stayed unmatched. CDR1 and CDR2 (germline): SGHTA, FQGNSA. The CDR3 is 14 residues long.

This clone was seen more than once but under ten times. This chain links TRBV7-9 with TRBJ1-1; 8 nucleotides match TRBD1. V was pared by 5 bases and J by 9 bases, with 14 bases of the junction left unmatched. The CDR3 spans 15 residues. Germline V gene lookup returns CDR1 SEHNR and CDR2 FQNEAQ (reference sequence). DNA of the CDR3: TGTGCCAGCAGCCCTTTCGGGGGACAGGATGCCAAAGCTTTCTTT. This sequence encodes CASSPFGGQDAKAFF.

The chain links TRBV7-9 to TRBJ2-3; D unresolved. The CDR3 is 11 amino acids. The germline V gene has CDR1 SEHNR and CDR2 FQNEAQ (reference sequence). V gave up 5 bases and J gave up 6 bases, with 6 bases separating them. This CDR3 is CASSPLDTQYF. In DNA form, the CDR3 reads TGTGCCAGCAGCCCCTTGGATACGCAGTATTTT.

The chain has TRBV2 and TRBJ2-5; a weak D match, TRBD2 (6 bases). CDR1 is SNHLY, CDR2 FYNNEI, per germline. V shed 1 base and J shed 5 bases, with 17 bases lying between them. The CDR3 covers 16 residues. The CDR3 is CASSEGVRLDRETQYF. In nucleotides, the CDR3 is TGTGCCAGCAGTGAAGGCGTTAGACTAGATAGGGAGACCCAGTACTTC.

V gene TRBV11-2 combines with J gene TRBJ2-1; D may match TRBD1 or TRBD2 (5 bases each). The CDR3 contains 13 residues. V was shortened by 2 bases and J by 12 bases, with 14 bases between the two germline ends. CDR1 is SGHAT and CDR2 is FQNNGV in the germline V gene. The CDR3 sequence: CASSLIEGYGQFF. The DNA of the CDR3 is TGTGCCAGCAGCTTAATTGAGGGGTACGGGCAGTTCTTC.

The table lists this clone with a count of one. V usage is TRBV5-1 and J usage is TRBJ2-7; perhaps TRBD1 as D (6 bases). CDR1 and CDR2 from the germline V gene are SGHRS and YFSETQ. The V end was cut by 1 base, the J end by 5 bases, with 16 bases between. The CDR3 has 15 amino acids. DNA for the CDR3: TGCGCCAGCAGCTTGTCTCGCGATCACAGGGACGAGCAGTACTTC. It encodes CASSLSRDHRDEQYF.

This chain links TRBV29-1 with TRBJ1-1, with D unresolved. The CDR3 contains 13 residues. Trimming removed 0 bases at V and 0 bases at J, with 5 bases between. Germline V gene lookup returns CDR1 SQVTM and CDR2 ANQGSEA. DNA of the CDR3: TGCAGCGTTGAAGATCGTGTGAACACTGAAGCTTTCTTT. This translates into CSVEDRVNTEAFF.

This chain links TRBV5-1 with TRBJ2-2, with 12 bases aligning to TRBD2. The CDR3 totals 16 residues. With 3 bases clipped from V and 0 bases from J, the junction kept 0 bases outside the gene matches. The V gene's germline CDR1 is SGHRS and CDR2 YFSETQ. CDR3 region: CASSSSGRANTGELFF. The CDR3 nucleotides are TGCGCCAGCAGCTCTAGCGGGAGGGCGAACACCGGGGAGCTGTTTTTT.

The chain joins TRBV5-1 to TRBJ2-4; the match to TRBD2 covers 12 bases. Germline V gene data show CDR1 as SGHRS and CDR2 as YFSETQ. J lost 11 bases, V lost 4 bases, and 10 bases had no gene match. This CDR3 is built from 15 residues. In nucleotides, the CDR3 is TGCGCCAGCAGCCCGGGACTAGCGGGTCCCTCTCTTCAGTACTTC. Protein sequence: CASSPGLAGPSLQYF. Based on the CDR3 plus reference TRBV5-1 and TRBJ2-4, the full variable domain is KAGVTQTPRYLIKTRGQQVTLSCSPISGHRSVSWYQQTPGQGLQFLFEYFSETQRNKGNFPGRFSGRQFSNSRSEMNVSTLELGDSALYLCASSPGLAGPSLQYFGAGTRLSVL.

The V gene is TRBV2, the J gene TRBJ2-3; D gene ambiguous. The V gene's germline CDR1 is SNHLY and CDR2 FYNNEI. V dropped 6 bases and J dropped 5 bases, with 12 bases sitting between them. The CDR3 length is 13 residues. This CDR3 reads CASSTLVGDTQYF. Here the CDR3 DNA reads TGTGCCAGCAGCACCCTTGTTGGAGATACGCAGTATTTT.